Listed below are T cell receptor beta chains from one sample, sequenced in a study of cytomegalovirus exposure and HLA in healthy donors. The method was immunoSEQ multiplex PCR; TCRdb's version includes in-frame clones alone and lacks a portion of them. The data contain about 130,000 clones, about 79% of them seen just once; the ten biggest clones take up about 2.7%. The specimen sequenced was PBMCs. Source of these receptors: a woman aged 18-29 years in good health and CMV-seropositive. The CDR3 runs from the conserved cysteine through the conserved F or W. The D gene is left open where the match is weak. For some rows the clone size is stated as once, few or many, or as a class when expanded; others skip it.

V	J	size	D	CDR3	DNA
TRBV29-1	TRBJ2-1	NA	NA	CSGEDLSNEQFF	TGCAGCGGGGAGGACCTGAGCAATGAGCAGTTCTTC
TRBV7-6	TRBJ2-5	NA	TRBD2	CASSPPSAGGQETQYF	TGTGCCAGCAGCCCCCCCTCAGCGGGGGGCCAAGAGACCCAGTACTTC
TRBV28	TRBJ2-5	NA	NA	CASSFSLRTAETQYF	TGTGCCAGCAGTTTCTCCCTCCGGACAGCGGAGACCCAGTACTTC
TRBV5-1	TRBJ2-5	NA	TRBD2	CASSSGRGGAGETQYF	TGCGCCAGCAGTTCGGGGCGCGGGGGGGCCGGAGAGACCCAGTACTTC
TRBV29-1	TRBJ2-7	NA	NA	CSVSDRYEQYF	TGCAGCGTCTCCGACAGATACGAGCAGTACTTC
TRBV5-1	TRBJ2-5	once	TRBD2	CASEQSGTSQETQYF	TGCGCCAGCGAACAATCCGGGACTAGTCAAGAGACCCAGTACTTC
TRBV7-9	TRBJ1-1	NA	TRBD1	CASSSILARGLGVAFF	TGTGCCAGCAGCTCTATCCTAGCCAGGGGGCTAGGAGTAGCTTTCTTT
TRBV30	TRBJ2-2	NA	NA	CAWNRGTGELFF	TGTGCCTGGAATAGGGGCACCGGGGAGCTGTTTTTT
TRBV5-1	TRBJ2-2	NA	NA	CASRPQGRTGELFF	TGCGCCAGCAGACCCCAGGGAAGGACCGGGGAGCTGTTTTTT
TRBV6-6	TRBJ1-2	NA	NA	CASSYPRGGNYGYTF	TGTGCCAGCAGTTACCCCAGAGGCGGCAACTATGGCTACACCTTC
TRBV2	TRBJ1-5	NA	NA	CASTWGINQPQHF	TGTGCCAGCACCTGGGGCATCAATCAGCCCCAGCATTTT
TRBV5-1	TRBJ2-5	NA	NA	CASSGGGDGETQYF	TGCGCCAGCAGCGGAGGGGGCGACGGGGAGACCCAGTACTTC
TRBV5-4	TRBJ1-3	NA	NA	CASKLEGAGNTIYF	TGTGCCAGCAAGTTGGAGGGAGCCGGAAACACCATATATTTT
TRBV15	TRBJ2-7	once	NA	CATSPPGAYEQYF	TGTGCCACCAGCCCCCCCGGGGCCTACGAGCAGTACTTC
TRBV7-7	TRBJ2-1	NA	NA	CASSPGEAGYNEQFF	TGTGCTAGCAGCCCGGGGGAGGCCGGATACAATGAGCAGTTCTTC
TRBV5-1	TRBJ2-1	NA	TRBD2	CASSLGLAGHLGFF	TGCGCCAGCAGCTTGGGGCTAGCGGGACACCTAGGGTTCTTC
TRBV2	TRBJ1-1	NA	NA	CASTKGGGLNTEAFF	TGTGCCAGCACTAAAGGGGGGGGCTTGAACACTGAAGCTTTCTTT
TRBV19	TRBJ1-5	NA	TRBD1	CATDRGKYQPQHF	TGTGCCACAGACAGGGGGAAGTACCAGCCCCAGCATTTT
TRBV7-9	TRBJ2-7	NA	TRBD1	CASSLRDRGPQYF	TGTGCCAGCAGCTTAAGGGACAGGGGGCCCCAGTACTTC
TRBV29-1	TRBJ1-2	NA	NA	CSVEERTDFFYGYTF	TGCAGCGTTGAGGAGAGGACAGACTTTTTTTATGGCTACACCTTC
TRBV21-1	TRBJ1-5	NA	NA	CASSKQEGQEDSNQPQHF	TGTGCCAGCAGCAAACAAGAAGGACAGGAGGATAGCAATCAGCCCCAGCATTTT
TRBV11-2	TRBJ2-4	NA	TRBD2	CASSLVASGGLYAKNIQYF	TGTGCCAGCAGCTTAGTGGCTAGCGGGGGGCTCTATGCCAAAAACATTCAGTACTTC
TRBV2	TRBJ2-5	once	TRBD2	CASMERGIQETQYF	TGTGCCAGCATGGAGCGGGGGATCCAAGAGACCCAGTACTTC
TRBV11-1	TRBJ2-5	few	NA	CASRIRSLGEETQYF	TGTGCCAGCAGAATTCGATCGCTGGGCGAAGAGACCCAGTACTTC
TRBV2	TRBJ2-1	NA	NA	CASSDRVSYNEQFF	TGTGCCAGCAGTGACAGGGTTTCCTACAATGAGCAGTTCTTC
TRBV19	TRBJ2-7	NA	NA	CASSMSSYEQYF	TGTGCCAGTAGTATGAGCTCCTACGAGCAGTACTTC
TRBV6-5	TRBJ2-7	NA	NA	CASRLAGSEQYF	TGTGCCAGCAGACTGGCGGGGAGCGAGCAGTACTTC
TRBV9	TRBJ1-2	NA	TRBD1	CASSADPGQNYGYTF	TGTGCCAGCAGCGCGGATCCGGGACAGAACTATGGCTACACCTTC
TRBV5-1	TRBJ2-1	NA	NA	CASSLVSYEQFF	TGCGCCAGCAGCTTGGTTTCTTATGAGCAGTTCTTC
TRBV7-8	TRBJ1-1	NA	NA	CASSLVLVTGDTEAFF	TGTGCCAGCAGCTTAGTTCTTGTTACGGGGGATACTGAAGCTTTCTTT
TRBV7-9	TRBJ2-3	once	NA	CASSFPQGSPQYF	TGTGCCAGCAGCTTCCCTCAGGGAAGCCCGCAGTATTTT
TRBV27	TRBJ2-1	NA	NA	CASSLLGHSYNEQFF	TGTGCCAGCAGTCTATTGGGCCACTCCTACAATGAGCAGTTCTTC
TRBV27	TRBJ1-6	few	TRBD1	CASRSGQAVSYNSPLHF	TGTGCCAGCAGATCCGGACAGGCGGTCTCCTATAATTCACCCCTCCACTTT
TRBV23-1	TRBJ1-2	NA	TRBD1	CASSQGRTGGYTF	TGCGCCAGCAGTCAGGGTAGGACAGGAGGCTACACCTTC
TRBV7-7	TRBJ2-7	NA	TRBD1	CASSLGQGQEQYF	TGTGCCAGCAGCTTAGGACAGGGGCAAGAGCAGTACTTC
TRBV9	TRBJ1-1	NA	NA	CASRPPLTGLGTEAFF	TGTGCCAGCAGACCCCCCCTGACGGGGTTGGGCACTGAAGCTTTCTTT
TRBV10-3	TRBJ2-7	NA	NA	CAISEMGLSYEQYF	TGTGCCATCAGTGAGATGGGGCTCTCCTACGAGCAGTACTTC
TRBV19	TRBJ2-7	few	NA	CASSPQEGLNEQYF	TGTGCCAGTAGTCCTCAGGAAGGATTGAACGAGCAGTACTTC
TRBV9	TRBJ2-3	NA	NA	CASSLGRLADTQYF	TGTGCCAGCAGCCTTGGGAGGCTTGCAGATACGCAGTATTTT
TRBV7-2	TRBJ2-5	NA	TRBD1	CASSPPGQIQETQYF	TGTGCCAGCAGCCCCCCGGGACAGATCCAAGAGACCCAGTACTTC
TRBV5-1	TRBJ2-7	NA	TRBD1	CASSIGQGFYEQYF	TGCGCCAGCAGCATAGGACAGGGGTTTTACGAGCAGTACTTC
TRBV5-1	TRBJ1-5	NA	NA	CASSPGGVGNQPQHF	TGCGCCAGCAGCCCCGGAGGGGTCGGCAATCAGCCCCAGCATTTT